This TCR beta chain was sequenced during a study of blood T cell repertoires in COVID-19. The J segment lost 2 bases and the V segment lost 4 bases, leaving 5 bases of the junction unmatched. The CDR3 loop spans 15 amino acids. Germline CDR1 SGHTA, CDR2 FQGNSA. In its sample, this clone was seen once. Generated by immunoSEQ multiplex PCR, the TCRdb table keeps only in-frame clones and is missing some. Of roughly 200,000 clones listed, around 85% are singletons. The sequenced material came from peripheral blood. This TCR was sampled from a woman aged 60-70 years with acute or convalescent COVID-19. The chain recombines TRBV7-2 with TRBJ1-2; TRBD1 matches 9 bases. DNA of the CDR3: TGTGCCAGCAGCTCGCCGGGACAGGGAAACTATGGCTACACCTTC. Its protein product is CASSSPGQGNYGYTF.